This T cell receptor beta chain was sequenced during a study of shared clonotypes between healthy human individuals. Points from the study as a whole: Rarefaction curves obtained for sorted subsets showed sequencing incomplete despite large depth.

As concerns this clone: Its antigen is not known.

Only Caucasian adults living in Nashville, Tennessee served as donors. Replicate PCRs from sorted subsets contained approximately 220 ng DNA, which is 29,000 or so T cell genomes. How the authors handled the data: ImmunoSEQ supplied junction-only sequences lacking quality scores, so filtering was different. TCRdb's copy holds only in-frame clones and misses some; the assay was immunoSEQ multiplex PCR. V, J and clone size were drawn from that table, and D and trimming were deduced from the DNA. The repertoire includes millions of clones, over 85% of them detected once, and more than 0.12% sits in the top ten. Sequenced material: naive CD4+ T cells sorted from blood. Subset given: CD45RA+ positively selected. The sequence came from a man in his late teens or twenties in good health.

DNA of the CDR3: TGTGCCAGCAGTGAGCTTCTAGCGGGGGAGCAGTACTTC. Protein product: CASSELLAGEQYF. The chain joins TRBV2 to TRBJ2-7; 9 nucleotides match TRBD2. Unmatched junction bases numbered 4, after V lost 3 bases and J lost 7 bases. This CDR3 is 13 amino acids long. Germline CDR1 reads SNHLY; CDR2 reads FYNNEI.